These T cell receptor beta chains were read from a single sample in a study of CD8 T cells in Susac syndrome. TCRdb ran MiXCR on the immunoSEQ multiplex PCR reads and lists one entry per CDR3 protein. Among some 160,000 distinct CDR3 sequences listed, about 95% were seen once. The material sequenced was CD8+ T cells from PBMCs. The receptors here all came from a human donor with multiple sclerosis. CDR3s leave out the opening cysteine and the closing phenylalanine or tryptophan. Fields, in order: V gene, J gene, CDR3 protein.

v_call: TRBV30; j_call: TRBJ1-5; cdr3_aa: ACTTGSLDQPQH
v_call: TRBV15; j_call: TRBJ2-7; cdr3_aa: ATSIVVRSYEQY
v_call: TRBV7-6; j_call: TRBJ1-1; cdr3_aa: ASSLGRSMNTEAF
v_call: TRBV6-6; j_call: TRBJ2-5; cdr3_aa: ASSQPGDRGLETQY
v_call: TRBV9; j_call: TRBJ2-5; cdr3_aa: ASSEQGGRKETQY
v_call: TRBV10-2; j_call: TRBJ1-2; cdr3_aa: ASSEGAGYGYT
v_call: TRBV6-5; j_call: TRBJ2-7; cdr3_aa: ASRGQGSPVDEQY
v_call: TRBV27; j_call: TRBJ1-1; cdr3_aa: ASSLGRQGLNTEAF
v_call: TRBV6-5; j_call: TRBJ1-1; cdr3_aa: ASSYGTTNTEAF
v_call: TRBV14; j_call: TRBJ2-7; cdr3_aa: ATGLFKKGVLEQY
v_call: TRBV11-2; j_call: TRBJ2-3; cdr3_aa: ASSLVPSPWEGGVDTQY
v_call: TRBV7-9; j_call: TRBJ2-3; cdr3_aa: ASSPGHNFTDTQY
v_call: TRBV20-1; j_call: TRBJ2-7; cdr3_aa: SALGPLGAYEQY
v_call: TRBV25-1; j_call: TRBJ2-7; cdr3_aa: ASSGTGAPSADEQY
v_call: TRBV6-6; j_call: TRBJ1-2; cdr3_aa: ASSYAGANYGYT
v_call: TRBV4-1; j_call: TRBJ2-7; cdr3_aa: ASSQVGPGLAGDGYEQY
v_call: TRBV18; j_call: TRBJ2-3; cdr3_aa: ASSPLGDLVTDTQY
v_call: TRBV20-1; j_call: TRBJ2-3; cdr3_aa: SAHLLAGPADTQY
v_call: TRBV27; j_call: TRBJ1-1; cdr3_aa: ASSQLGGYTEAF
v_call: TRBV28; j_call: TRBJ1-6; cdr3_aa: ASSPGSPLH
v_call: TRBV5-6; j_call: TRBJ2-7; cdr3_aa: ASSSTVAYEQY
v_call: TRBV28; j_call: TRBJ1-1; cdr3_aa: ASSFTGMNTEAF
v_call: TRBV20-1; j_call: TRBJ2-1; cdr3_aa: SARDDFQGPLYEQF
v_call: TRBV20-1; j_call: TRBJ1-5; cdr3_aa: SGGKRGQPQH
v_call: TRBV2; j_call: TRBJ2-7; cdr3_aa: ASSVRGYEQY
v_call: TRBV6-2/TRBV6-3; j_call: TRBJ2-7; cdr3_aa: ASSATRYEQY
v_call: TRBV28; j_call: TRBJ2-1; cdr3_aa: ASNDGYNEQF
v_call: TRBV9; j_call: TRBJ2-7; cdr3_aa: ASSVGVVAGVYEQY